The 15 T cell receptor beta chains reported below all come from one sample, sequenced in a study of T-cell memory formation after mild COVID-19. TCRdb ran MiXCR on the 5' RACE reads and lists one entry per CDR3 protein. Seen here are about 470,000 distinct CDR3 sequences, 15% to 20% observed once, and the top ten hold approximately 13%. The sequenced sample was PBMCs or a T cell subset sorted from them (not recorded which). These receptor sequences come from an adult woman who had mild COVID-19 (a few samples of this study predate the infection). Cell type and time point are not known.

The chain recombines TRBV27 with TRBJ2-1; D not certain. Trimming took 8 bases from V and 7 from J, leaving 18 bases between them. The length of the CDR3 is 14 residues. From germline, CDR1 is MNHEY and CDR2 SMNVEV (reference sequence). The DNA of the CDR3 is TGTGCCAGCCGGCCTAAGGTTGGGCCTAATGAGCAGTTCTTC. This encodes CASRPKVGPNEQFF.

At least ten counts were recorded for this clonotype. The chain couples TRBV30 to TRBJ1-1; TRBD1 matches 10 bases. V shed 3 bases and J 7 bases; nucleotides not matched to a gene: 11. The CDR3 covers 15 residues. Germline CDR1 GTSNPN, CDR2 SVGIG (reference sequence). The CDR3 nucleotides are TGTGCCTGGAGATTCCTGGACAGGGGGGAGGGTGAAGCTTTCTTT. It yields the protein CAWRFLDRGEGEAFF.

This rearrangement joins TRBV24-1 to TRBJ1-2; D might be TRBD1 (6 bases). Germline V gene sequence: CDR1 KGHDR, CDR2 SFDVKD. The germline V and J ends were trimmed by 7 bases and 6 bases, with 11 bases remaining between them. This CDR3 comprises 12 residues. The CDR3 sequence: CATRNREDGYTF. The CDR3 nucleotides read TGTGCCACCAGAAACAGGGAGGATGGCTACACCTTC.

This clonotype showed up just a few times. The chain carries TRBV11-2 and TRBJ2-5; D not certain. The V and J ends lost 3 bases and 2 bases respectively, with 7 bases between them. In germline, CDR1 is SGHAT, CDR2 FQNNGV. CDR3 size: 13 residues. CDR3 nucleotides: TGTGCCAGCAGCTTCAACCTTCAAGAGACCCAGTACTTC. Amino acid sequence: CASSFNLQETQYF.

This clonotype was detected a few times. CDR3 protein: CASSPDGGPSYNEQFF. The CDR3 DNA sequence: TGTGCCAGCAGCCCTGATGGGGGGCCCTCCTACAATGAGCAGTTCTTC. The genes are TRBV12-3 or TRBV12-4 and TRBJ2-1; D could derive from TRBD1 or TRBD2 (6 bases each). This CDR3 contains 16 residues. V was shortened by 6 bases and J by 0 bases, with 15 bases between the two germline ends.

There are a few counts of this clonotype. The chain is built from TRBV20-1 and TRBJ2-1, with 8 bases identical to TRBD1. Germline V lookup: CDR1 DFQATT, CDR2 SNEGSKA (reference sequence). V lost 3 bases, J lost 8 bases, and 12 bases stayed unmatched. The CDR3 sequence is 15 residues long. The CDR3 reads CSASTGTGSIHEQFF. In DNA, the CDR3 is TGCAGTGCTAGTACCGGGACAGGCTCAATCCATGAGCAGTTCTTC.

This clonotype was found many times. The chain recombines TRBV4-2 with TRBJ1-4; 9 positions agree with TRBD1. The CDR3 totals 16 residues. The V and J ends lost 4 bases and 8 bases, in that order; junction bases with no gene match: 11. Per the germline V gene, CDR1 is LGHNA and CDR2 is YNFKEQ. DNA of the CDR3: TGTGCCAGCAGCCGGGACAGGGAGTCCCGGGGGGAAAAACTGTTTTTT. It encodes CASSRDRESRGEKLFF.

The V call is TRBV5-1, the J call TRBJ1-2; 11 nucleotides line up with TRBD1. This CDR3 has 16 residues. Per germline, CDR1 SGHRS and CDR2 YFSETQ. V trimming: 5 bases; J trimming: 4 bases; junction bases outside the gene matches: 10. This CDR3 is CASSPGTGGMVYGYTF. CDR3 DNA sequence: TGCGCCAGCAGTCCCGGGACAGGGGGAATGGTCTATGGCTACACCTTC.

V is TRBV20-1 and J is TRBJ1-5, with D tentatively TRBD1 (6 bases). V dropped 4 bases and J dropped 2 bases, with 9 bases sitting between them. This CDR3 has 13 residues. In germline, CDR1 is DFQATT, CDR2 SNEGSKA (reference sequence). CDR3 DNA: TGCAGTGCTACCCGACAGGGCAATCAGCCCCAGCATTTT. It translates to CSATRQGNQPQHF.

This chain uses TRBV3-1 with TRBJ2-7; D might be TRBD1 (6 bases). Germline loops: CDR1 LGHDT, CDR2 YNNKEL (reference sequence). Trimming removed 0 bases at V and 2 bases at J, with 11 bases between. This CDR3 region has 15 residues. CDR3 protein: CASSQDPGETYEQYF. CDR3 DNA: TGTGCCAGCAGCCAAGATCCAGGGGAGACCTACGAGCAGTACTTC.

J is TRBJ2-3 and V is TRBV24-1; a weak D match, TRBD2 (5 bases). The length of the CDR3 is 17 residues. Germline V gives CDR1 KGHDR, CDR2 SFDVKD. Trimming took 4 bases from V and 2 from J, leaving 18 bases between them. In DNA, the CDR3 is TGTGCCACCAGTGACCCTAACGAGGGAGAACTCACAGATACGCAGTATTTT. Protein sequence: CATSDPNEGELTDTQYF.

This rearrangement joins TRBV6-6 to TRBJ2-5, with TRBD1 identical over 7 bases. This CDR3 is 13 amino acids long. The junction had 0 bases not matched to a gene; V was cut back by 2 bases and J by 3 bases. Germline CDR1 and CDR2: MNHNY and SVGAGI (reference sequence). The CDR3 reads CASSYGTEETQYF. In nucleotides, the CDR3 is TGTGCCAGCAGTTACGGGACAGAAGAGACCCAGTACTTC.

In this sample, this clonotype turned up many times. The chain couples TRBV20-1 to TRBJ2-7; maybe TRBD1 (6 bases). V was trimmed by 6 bases and J by 3 bases, leaving 21 bases between them. CDR1 is DFQATT and CDR2 is SNEGSKA in the germline V gene (reference sequence). The length of the CDR3 is 15 residues. Here the CDR3 DNA reads TGCAGTGCCCCCCAAAGGGGGACGCGCGGCTACGAGCAGTACTTC. Translated: CSAPQRGTRGYEQYF.

This clonotype turned up a few times. The chain has TRBV29-1 and TRBJ1-2; weak D call: TRBD1 (5 bases). The CDR3 length is 17 residues. Trimming cost V 3 bases and J 0 bases, with 20 bases left between them. CDR1 and CDR2 from the germline V gene are SQVTM and ANQGSEA. CDR3 in DNA: TGCAGCGTTGAGGGGGAGCATCTCGGTCCCACTAACTATGGCTACACCTTC. Translation: CSVEGEHLGPTNYGYTF.

The rearrangement joins TRBV30 to TRBJ1-5; D call uncertain. V lost 3 bases to trimming and J lost 2 bases, with 11 bases between them. Germline V gene data show CDR1 as GTSNPN and CDR2 as SVGIG (reference sequence). This CDR3 has 14 residues. CDR3 nucleotides: TGTGCCTGGAGCCGGGGAATGGGCAATCAGCCCCAGCATTTT. It translates to CAWSRGMGNQPQHF.